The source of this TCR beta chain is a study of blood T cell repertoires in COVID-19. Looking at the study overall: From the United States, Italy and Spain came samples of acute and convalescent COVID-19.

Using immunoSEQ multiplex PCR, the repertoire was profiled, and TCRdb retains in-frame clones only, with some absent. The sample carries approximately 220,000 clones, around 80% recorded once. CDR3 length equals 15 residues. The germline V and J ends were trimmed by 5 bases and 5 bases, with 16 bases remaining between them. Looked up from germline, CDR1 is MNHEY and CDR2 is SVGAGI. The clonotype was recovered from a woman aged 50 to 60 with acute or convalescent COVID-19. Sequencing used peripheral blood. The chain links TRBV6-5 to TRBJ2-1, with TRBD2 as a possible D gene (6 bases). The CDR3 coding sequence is TGTGCCAGCAGTCCCCGTACTGGGACTGACAATGAGCAGTTCTTC. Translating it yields CASSPRTGTDNEQFF.